These 18 T cell receptor beta chains were all obtained from the same sample, sequenced in a study of CD8 T cells in ankylosing spondylitis. MiXCR, run by TCRdb on the 5' RACE reads, gives a single entry per CDR3 protein. The sample records 350,000 or so distinct CDR3 sequences, roughly 12% being singletons. Sequenced: blood, either unsorted or a sorted T cell fraction (not recorded which). These receptors were obtained from a female donor with ankylosing spondylitis or in good health (not recorded which).

The rearrangement links TRBV27 to TRBJ2-6; unclear D gene. The CDR3 loop spans 14 amino acids. Germline V CDR1 and CDR2: MNHEY, SMNVEV (reference sequence). Trimming removed 2 bases at V and 4 bases at J, with 6 bases between. CDR3 in DNA: TGTGCCAGCAGTTTAGGGTGGGGGGCCAACGTCCTGACTTTC. It encodes CASSLGWGANVLTF.

The rearrangement joins TRBV20-1 to TRBJ2-7; tentative D call: TRBD2 (5 bases). With 0 bases removed from V and 2 bases from J, the gap between germline ends came to 32 bases. The CDR3 covers 21 residues. Germline CDR1 and CDR2: DFQATT and SNEGSKA (reference sequence). Written as DNA, the CDR3 is TGCAGTGCTAGAGATTTCAGCCCCACACCTCCGTTCCGGGGAAAAGCCTACGAGCAGTACTTC. This gives the protein CSARDFSPTPPFRGKAYEQYF.

The V call is TRBV10-2, the J call TRBJ2-3; D is unresolved. Germline assignment: CDR1 WSHSY and CDR2 SAAADI. V lost 6 bases and J lost 3, with 7 bases in between. The CDR3 contains 12 residues. Here the CDR3 reads CASSILTDTQYF. CDR3 nucleotide sequence: TGCGCCAGCAGCATCTTAACAGATACGCAGTATTTT.

This clonotype was counted many times. This chain links TRBV9 with TRBJ2-7; D is unclear. Per germline, CDR1 SGDLS and CDR2 YYNGEE. V dropped 0 bases and J dropped 2 bases, with 9 bases sitting between them. The CDR3 is 14 amino acids. CDR3 sequence (DNA): TGTGCCAGCAGCGTAGATATGGCTACCTACGAGCAGTACTTC. Its translation: CASSVDMATYEQYF.

The table lists this clonotype with a few counts. In DNA form, the CDR3 reads TGTGCCAGCAGCTTAGCGCTAGCGCGAGGTAACATTCAGTACTTC. Translation: CASSLALARGNIQYF. This chain links TRBV7-2 with TRBJ2-4, with D possibly being TRBD2 (6 bases). CDR3 length: 15 residues. Germline CDR1 reads SGHTA; CDR2 reads FQGNSA. Deletions cut 0 bases from V and 7 bases from J, with 13 bases between.

This clonotype was seen more than once but under ten times. Germline and junction disagree at one end, which may indicate a read error. The chain recombines TRBV20-1 with TRBJ1-5, with 9 bases that match TRBD1. Germline V gives CDR1 DFQATT, CDR2 SNEGSKA (reference sequence). CDR3 length: 16 amino acids. CDR3 region: CCARDAGQGFDQPQHF. The CDR3 bases are TGCTGTGCTAGAGATGCAGGACAGGGGTTCGATCAGCCCCAGCATTTT.

This clonotype was recorded many times. This chain joins TRBV12-3 or TRBV12-4 and TRBJ2-7, with D possibly being TRBD2 (5 bases). The CDR3 runs 12 residues. Trimming took off 3 bases at V and 6 bases at J, with 9 bases between the two ends. This CDR3 reads CASSFRGSEQYF. Here the CDR3 DNA reads TGTGCCAGCAGTTTTCGGGGTTCCGAGCAGTACTTC.

This clonotype has a count of ten or more. The genes are TRBV10-2 and TRBJ2-2; weak D call: TRBD1 (5 bases). V lost 4 bases, J lost 6 bases, and 9 bases lay in between. The V gene's germline CDR1 is WSHSY and CDR2 SAAADI. CDR3 length: 13 amino acids. CDR3 region: CASSGTRAGELFF. The CDR3 nucleotides read TGCGCCAGCAGTGGGACAAGGGCCGGGGAGCTGTTTTTT.

This clonotype was observed at least ten times. V is TRBV6-1 and J is TRBJ2-3, with 12 bases identical to TRBD2. J gave up 2 bases and V 6 bases, and 6 bases lay outside the gene matches. The CDR3 has 16 amino acids. Germline CDR1 is MNHNS and CDR2 is SASEGT. CDR3 amino acids: CASRRLAGASTDTQYF. The CDR3 region has the DNA TGTGCCAGCAGACGACTAGCGGGGGCCTCCACAGATACGCAGTATTTT.

This clonotype has more than one count but fewer than ten. Here the CDR3 reads CASRKGLAGSFLSRDEQFF. CDR3 DNA sequence: TGTGCCAGCCGAAAGGGACTAGCGGGCTCCTTTTTATCTAGGGATGAGCAGTTCTTC. The rearrangement joins TRBV27 to TRBJ2-1; 12 positions match TRBD2. Looked up from germline, CDR1 is MNHEY and CDR2 is SMNVEV (reference sequence). V was clipped by 8 bases and J by 8 bases; unmatched bases: 22. This CDR3 is built from 19 residues.

This clonotype was seen more than once but under ten times. The gene calls are TRBV27 and TRBJ1-1, with D tentatively TRBD1 (6 bases). Germline lookup yields CDR1 MNHEY and CDR2 SMNVEV (reference sequence). The CDR3 length is 15 residues. V gave up 7 bases and J gave up 1 base, with 16 bases separating them. Here the CDR3 reads CASIHQRGGNTEAFF. The CDR3 nucleotides are TGTGCCAGCATCCACCAAAGAGGGGGGAACACTGAAGCTTTCTTT.

This sequence joins TRBV7-2 and TRBJ1-1, with TRBD1 as a possible D gene (6 bases). The V end lost 5 bases, the J end lost 6 bases, and 19 bases lay between the germline ends. The length of the CDR3 is 15 residues. CDR1 is SGHTA and CDR2 is FQGNSA in the germline V gene. The CDR3 loop is CASSPPGRGGAEAFF. CDR3 bases: TGTGCCAGCAGCCCTCCCGGGCGAGGGGGGGCTGAAGCTTTCTTT. The complete variable domain, with remaining parts taken from reference TRBV7-2 and TRBJ1-1, reads GAGVSQSPSNKVTEKGKDVELRCDPISGHTALYWYRQSLGQGLEFLIYFQGNSAPDKSGLPSDRFSAERTGGSVSTLTIQRTQQEDSAVYLCASSPPGRGGAEAFFGQGTRLTVV.

V and J are TRBV11-2 and TRBJ2-2; TRBD2 might be the D (6 bases). V dropped 9 bases and J dropped 3 bases, with 29 bases sitting between them. Looked up from germline, CDR1 is SGHAT and CDR2 is FQNNGV. The CDR3 sequence is 19 residues long. For the CDR3, the DNA is TGTGCCAGACTTTCACGGAGCAACGGGGGACGGTATGACACCGGGGAGCTGTTTTTT. Protein sequence: CARLSRSNGGRYDTGELFF.

This clonotype was seen at least ten times. V and J are TRBV7-2 and TRBJ2-1, with D maybe TRBD2 (6 bases). The germline V gene has CDR1 SGHTA and CDR2 FQGNSA. Trimming shortened V by 2 bases and J by 1 base, and 12 bases separated the two germline ends. The CDR3 extends over 16 amino acids. The CDR3, as DNA: TGTGCCAGCAGCTTAAACGGGGGAAGGTCCTACAATGAGCAGTTCTTC. This sequence encodes CASSLNGGRSYNEQFF.

This clonotype was observed a few times. The chain is built from TRBV7-9 and TRBJ2-3, with TRBD2 matching 10 bases. The ends lost 5 bases at V and 6 bases at J; junction bases unmatched: 8. This CDR3 has 15 amino acids. Germline V lookup: CDR1 SEHNR, CDR2 FQNEAQ (reference sequence). CDR3: CASSQKAGGTDTQYF. The CDR3 nucleotides read TGTGCCAGCAGCCAAAAAGCGGGAGGGACGGATACGCAGTATTTT.

This clonotype has a count of ten or more. The chain employs TRBV6-1 and TRBJ2-7, with D possibly being TRBD2 (6 bases). Germline V gene data show CDR1 as MNHNS and CDR2 as SASEGT. This CDR3 region has 14 residues. V was cut by 0 bases and J by 2 bases, with 8 bases left in between. The CDR3 region has the DNA TGTGCCAGCAGTGAAGCGACGGGGGCCTACGAGCAGTACTTC. This gives the protein CASSEATGAYEQYF.

Many counts were recorded for this clonotype. The J gene is TRBJ1-6, the V gene TRBV11-2; 7 positions agree with TRBD1. Germline V gives CDR1 SGHAT, CDR2 FQNNGV. The junction had 6 bases not matched to a gene; V was cut back by 5 bases and J by 11 bases. There are 13 residues in the CDR3. For the CDR3, the DNA is TGTGCCAGCAGCCCGGACAGGCCTCCACCCCTCCACTTT. The encoded protein is CASSPDRPPPLHF. The whole variable domain, remainder taken from reference TRBV11-2 and TRBJ1-6, is EAGVAQSPRYKIIEKRQSVAFWCNPISGHATLYWYQQILGQGPKLLIQFQNNGVVDDSQLPKDRFSAERLKGVDSTLKIQPAKLEDSAVYLCASSPDRPPPLHFGNGTRLTVT.

In regard to this clonotype: A single base separates this from a much larger clone, so it may be a read error. The chain has TRBV12-3 or TRBV12-4 and TRBJ1-5; D remains unclear. This CDR3 has 12 residues. Here the CDR3 DNA reads TGTGCCATCAGTTTAAATAATCAGCCCCAGCATTTT. Translation gives CAISLNNQPQHF.